These T cell receptor beta chains were read from a single sample in a study of blood T cell repertoires in COVID-19. Clones were sequenced by immunoSEQ multiplex PCR, and TCRdb holds only the in-frame ones, with some missing. The sample lists about 350,000 clones, approximately 91% occurring once. Source material: PBMCs or T cells enriched from blood (not recorded which). The origin of the receptors is a woman aged 25 to 39 who had been exposed to COVID-19. The CDR3 runs from the conserved cysteine through the conserved F or W. D genes are given only for firm matches. Some rows mark clone size as missing; the rest say once, few, many or name a class of expanded clone.

. TRBD2 TRBJ2-7 TRBV10-3 TGTGCCATCACCAGCGGGAGAGAGGACGAGCAGTACTTC CAITSGREDEQYF
. TRBD2 TRBJ2-1 TRBV27 TGTGCCAGCAGTTTCGGTAGCGGGAGGTCCTACAATGAGCAGTTCTTC CASSFGSGRSYNEQFF
. TRBD1 TRBJ1-5 TRBV7-8 TGTGCCAGCAGCTTAGCTTCTTCGACAGGGTATTATCAGCCCCAGCATTTT CASSLASSTGYYQPQHF
. . TRBJ1-1 TRBV19 TGTGCCAGTAAACCGCGAGGGAGGAACACTGAAGCTTTCTTT CASKPRGRNTEAFF
. . TRBJ2-2 TRBV27 TGTGCCAGCAGGTCACAGGGCGAGGGCACCGGGGAGCTGTTTTTT CASRSQGEGTGELFF
. . TRBJ2-7 TRBV6-2/TRBV6-3 TGTGCCAGCAGTTACTCCCTAGCGCGGACCTACGAGCAGTACTTC CASSYSLARTYEQYF
. TRBD1 TRBJ1-2 TRBV27 TGTGCCAGCAGTTTATATAGTCGACAGGGGGCGACGGTAGACTATGGCTACACCTTC CASSLYSRQGATVDYGYTF
. TRBD2 TRBJ2-5 TRBV5-1 TGCGCCAGCAGCTTGGTGACTAGCGGGAGTGAGACCCAGTACTTC CASSLVTSGSETQYF
once TRBD2 TRBJ2-3 TRBV19 TGTGCCAGTAGTCTGGGACTAGCGGGAGTAACAGATACGCAGTATTTT CASSLGLAGVTDTQYF
. TRBD1 TRBJ2-6 TRBV7-3 TGTGCCAGCAGCCCCGGACAGGGGGCTGCTGGGGCCAACGTCCTGACTTTC CASSPGQGAAGANVLTF
. . TRBJ1-5 TRBV6-1 TGTGCCAGCAGTGAAGCTCTCCCAGGCCTAAATCAGCCCCAGCATTTT CASSEALPGLNQPQHF
. . TRBJ1-1 TRBV3-1/TRBV3-2 TGTGCCAGCAGCCAAGTGAACGGAGCCGAAGCTTTCTTT CASSQVNGAEAFF
once . TRBJ1-5 TRBV6-5 TGTGCCAGCTGCAGGGGCGACTACAATCAGCCCCAGCATTTT CASCRGDYNQPQHF
. . TRBJ2-3 TRBV11-1 TGTGCCAGCAGCTCTCCAGCGGGCACAGATACGCAGTATTTT CASSSPAGTDTQYF
. TRBD2 TRBJ2-7 TRBV27 TGTGCCAGCAGTTTCCAATCCGGACTAGCGGGAGCATACGAGCAGTACTTC CASSFQSGLAGAYEQYF